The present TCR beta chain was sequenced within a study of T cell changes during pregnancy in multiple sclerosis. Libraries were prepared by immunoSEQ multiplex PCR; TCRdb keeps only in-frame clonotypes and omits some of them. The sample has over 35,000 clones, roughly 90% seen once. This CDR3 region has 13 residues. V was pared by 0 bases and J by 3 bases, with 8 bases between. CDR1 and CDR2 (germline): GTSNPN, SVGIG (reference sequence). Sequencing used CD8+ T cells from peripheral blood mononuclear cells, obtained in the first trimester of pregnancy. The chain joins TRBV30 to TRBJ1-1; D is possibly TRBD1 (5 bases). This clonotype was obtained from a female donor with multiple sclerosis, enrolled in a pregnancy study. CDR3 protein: CAWSVQDYTEAFF. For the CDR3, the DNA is TGTGCCTGGAGTGTACAGGATTACACTGAAGCTTTCTTT.